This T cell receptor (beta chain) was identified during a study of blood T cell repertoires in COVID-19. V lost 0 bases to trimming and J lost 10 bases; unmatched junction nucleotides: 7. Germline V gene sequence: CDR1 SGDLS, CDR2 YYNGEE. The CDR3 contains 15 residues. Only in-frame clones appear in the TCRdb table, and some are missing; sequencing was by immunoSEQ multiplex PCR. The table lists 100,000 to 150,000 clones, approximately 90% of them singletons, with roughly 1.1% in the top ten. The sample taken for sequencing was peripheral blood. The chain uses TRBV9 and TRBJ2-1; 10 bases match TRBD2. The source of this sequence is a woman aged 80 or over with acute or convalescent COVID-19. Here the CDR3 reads CASSVGAGGPREQFF. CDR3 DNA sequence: TGTGCCAGCAGCGTAGGAGCGGGAGGGCCTCGAGAGCAGTTCTTC.